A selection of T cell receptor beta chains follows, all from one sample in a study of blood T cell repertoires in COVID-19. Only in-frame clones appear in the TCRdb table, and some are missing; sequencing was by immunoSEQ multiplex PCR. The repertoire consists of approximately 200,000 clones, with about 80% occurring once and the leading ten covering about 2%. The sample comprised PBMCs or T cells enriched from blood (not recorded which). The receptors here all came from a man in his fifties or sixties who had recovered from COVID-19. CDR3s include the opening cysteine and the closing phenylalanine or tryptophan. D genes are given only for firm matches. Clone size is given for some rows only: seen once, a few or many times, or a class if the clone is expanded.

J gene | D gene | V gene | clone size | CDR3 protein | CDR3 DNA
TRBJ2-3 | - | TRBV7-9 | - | CASSPSWGLSTDTQYF | TGTGCCAGCAGCCCTAGTTGGGGGCTTAGCACAGATACGCAGTATTTT
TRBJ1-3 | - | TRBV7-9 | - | CASSLGDGRLSGNTIYF | TGTGCCAGCAGCTTAGGAGACGGCCGACTCTCTGGAAACACCATATATTTT
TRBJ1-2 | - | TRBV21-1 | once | CASKEGIHHYGYTF | TGTGCCAGCAAGGAGGGTATCCACCATTATGGCTACACCTTC
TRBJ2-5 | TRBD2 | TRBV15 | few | CATGEGGANGETQYF | TGTGCCACCGGGGAGGGAGGGGCCAACGGGGAGACCCAGTACTTC
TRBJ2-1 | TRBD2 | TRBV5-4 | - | CASRPRGGQDEQFF | TGTGCCAGCAGGCCGCGGGGGGGCCAAGATGAGCAGTTCTTC
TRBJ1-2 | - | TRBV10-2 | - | CASSEGASNYGYTF | TGCGCCAGCAGTGAAGGGGCTTCTAACTATGGCTACACCTTC
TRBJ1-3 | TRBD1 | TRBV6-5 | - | CASVDRGSHTIYF | TGTGCCAGCGTGGACAGGGGGAGTCACACCATATATTTT
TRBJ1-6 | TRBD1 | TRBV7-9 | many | CASSLGTGDSPLHF | TGTGCCAGCAGCTTAGGGACAGGGGATTCACCCCTCCACTTT
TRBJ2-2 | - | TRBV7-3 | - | CASSLLMNTGELFF | TGTGCCAGCAGCTTATTAATGAACACCGGGGAGCTGTTTTTT
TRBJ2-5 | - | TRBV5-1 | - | CASSLAGALQETQYF | TGCGCCAGCAGCTTGGCAGGGGCCCTCCAAGAGACCCAGTACTTC
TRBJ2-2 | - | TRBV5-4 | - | CASSLDRNSGELFF | TGTGCCAGCAGCTTGGACAGGAACAGCGGGGAGCTGTTTTTT
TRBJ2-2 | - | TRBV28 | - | CASSGAGSSGEDTGELFF | TGTGCCAGCAGTGGGGCCGGTAGTTCAGGGGAAGACACCGGGGAGCTGTTTTTT
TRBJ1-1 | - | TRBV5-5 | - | CASSLVGGRMNTEAFF | TGTGCCAGCAGCTTGGTAGGAGGCCGTATGAACACTGAAGCTTTCTTT
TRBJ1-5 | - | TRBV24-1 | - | CATSDGGFLQPQHF | TGTGCCACCAGTGATGGAGGGTTCCTTCAGCCCCAGCATTTT
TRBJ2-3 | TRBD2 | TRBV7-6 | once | CASSPQAGAGTDTQYF | TGTGCCAGCAGCCCACAAGCGGGGGCGGGCACAGATACGCAGTATTTT
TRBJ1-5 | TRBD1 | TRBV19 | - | CASSLRTGNHQPQHF | TGTGCCAGTAGCCTTAGGACAGGGAACCATCAGCCCCAGCATTTT
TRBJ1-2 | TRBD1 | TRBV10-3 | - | CAISPGQGNYGYTF | TGTGCCATCAGCCCGGGACAGGGGAACTATGGCTACACCTTC
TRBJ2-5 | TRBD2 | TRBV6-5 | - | CASSYSTGAGEETQYF | TGTGCCAGCAGTTACTCCACCGGAGCGGGGGAAGAGACCCAGTACTTC
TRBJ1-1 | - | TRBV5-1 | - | CASSKPGDGAEAFF | TGCGCCAGCAGCAAACCAGGGGATGGTGCTGAAGCTTTCTTT
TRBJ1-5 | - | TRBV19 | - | CASSITWSSYSNQPQHF | TGTGCCAGTAGTATAACGTGGTCCAGTTATAGCAATCAGCCCCAGCATTTT
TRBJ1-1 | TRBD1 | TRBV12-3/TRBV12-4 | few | CASSRDSLSEAFF | TGTGCCAGCAGTAGGGACAGTTTGTCTGAAGCTTTCTTT
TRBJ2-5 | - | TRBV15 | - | CATSRDLPGQETQYF | TGTGCCACCAGCAGAGATCTTCCGGGCCAAGAGACCCAGTACTTC
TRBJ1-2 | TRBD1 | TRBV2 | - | CASSEFDRGGGYTF | TGTGCCAGCAGCGAATTCGACAGGGGCGGTGGCTACACCTTC
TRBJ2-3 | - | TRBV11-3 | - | CASSLDPSEGRTDTQYF | TGTGCCAGCAGCTTAGATCCATCGGAGGGCCGCACAGATACGCAGTATTTT
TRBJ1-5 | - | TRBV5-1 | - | CASSLEQLFNQPQHF | TGCGCCAGCAGCTTGGAACAGCTTTTCAATCAGCCCCAGCATTTT
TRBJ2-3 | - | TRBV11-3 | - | CASSLDGSTADTQYF | TGTGCCAGCAGCTTAGATGGGTCGACAGCAGATACGCAGTATTTT
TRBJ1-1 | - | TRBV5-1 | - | CASSLLGSMNTEAFF | TGCGCCAGCAGCCTTCTGGGGAGTATGAACACTGAAGCTTTCTTT
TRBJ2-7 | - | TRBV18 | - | CASSPAQGSSYEQYF | TGTGCCAGCTCACCTGCCCAGGGGTCCTCCTACGAGCAGTACTTC
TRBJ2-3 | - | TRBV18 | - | CASSPRGGALTDTQYF | TGTGCCAGCTCACCCCGAGGCGGGGCACTCACAGATACGCAGTATTTT
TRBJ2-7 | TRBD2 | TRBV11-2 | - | CASSLLGEGEQYF | TGTGCCAGCAGCTTACTGGGGGAGGGCGAGCAGTACTTC
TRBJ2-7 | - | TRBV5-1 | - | CASSQRDSGEQYF | TGCGCCAGCAGCCAAAGGGACAGCGGGGAGCAGTACTTC
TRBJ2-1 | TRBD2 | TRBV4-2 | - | CASSQTPSGGADNEQFF | TGTGCCAGCAGCCAAACCCCTAGCGGGGGGGCCGACAATGAGCAGTTCTTC
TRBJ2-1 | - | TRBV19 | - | CASRGLAGGEQFF | TGTGCCAGCAGAGGCCTCGCGGGCGGTGAGCAGTTCTTC
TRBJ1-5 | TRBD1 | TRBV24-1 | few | CATSGTGDNQPQHF | TGTGCCACCAGTGGGACAGGGGACAATCAGCCCCAGCATTTT
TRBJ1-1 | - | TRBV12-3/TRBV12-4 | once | CASSLEGATEAFF | TGTGCCAGCAGTTTGGAAGGGGCCACTGAAGCTTTCTTT
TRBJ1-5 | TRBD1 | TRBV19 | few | CASSIEWRRIRDSSNQPQHF | TGTGCCAGTAGTATAGAATGGCGACGGATCCGGGACAGTAGCAATCAGCCCCAGCATTTT
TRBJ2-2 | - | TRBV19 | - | CASLRAWGAGELFF | TGTGCCAGTTTGAGAGCTTGGGGGGCCGGGGAGCTGTTTTTT
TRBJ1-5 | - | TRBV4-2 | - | CASSQATLGGGLHQPQHF | TGTGCCAGCAGCCAAGCAACTTTAGGGGGGGGCCTCCATCAGCCCCAGCATTTT
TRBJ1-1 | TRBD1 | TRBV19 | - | CASSAGQASNTEAFF | TGTGCCAGTAGTGCAGGACAGGCCTCGAACACTGAAGCTTTCTTT
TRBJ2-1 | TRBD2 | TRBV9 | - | CASSVSGGMYTEQFF | TGTGCCAGCAGCGTTAGCGGGGGGATGTACACTGAGCAGTTCTTC
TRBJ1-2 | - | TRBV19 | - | CASSITGQTNYGYTF | TGTGCCAGTAGTATAACCGGACAGACTAACTATGGCTACACCTTC
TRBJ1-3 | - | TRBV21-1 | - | CASSKDLRGGLCGNTIYF | TGTGCCAGCAGCAAAGACCTTAGGGGGGGCCTTTGTGGAAACACCATATATTTT
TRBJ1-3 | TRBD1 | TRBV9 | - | CASSAGQGTISGNTIYF | TGTGCCAGCAGCGCGGGACAGGGAACAATCTCTGGAAACACCATATATTTT
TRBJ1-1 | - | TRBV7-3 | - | CASSLLGDVGAEAFF | TGTGCCAGCAGCTTACTCGGTGACGTGGGCGCTGAAGCTTTCTTT
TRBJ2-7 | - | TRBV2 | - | CASSVRETYEQYF | TGTGCCAGCAGTGTCCGGGAGACCTACGAGCAGTACTTC
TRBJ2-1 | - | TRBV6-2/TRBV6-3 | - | CASSERASSYNEQFF | TGTGCCAGCAGCGAGCGGGCGAGCTCCTACAATGAGCAGTTCTTC
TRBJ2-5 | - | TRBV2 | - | CASSILRDIQETQYF | TGTGCCAGCAGCATCCTCAGAGACATCCAAGAGACCCAGTACTTC
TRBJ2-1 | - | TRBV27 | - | CASKDSLNYNEQFF | TGTGCCAGCAAAGACTCACTCAATTACAATGAGCAGTTCTTC
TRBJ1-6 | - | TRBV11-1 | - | CASSQGGQGNSPLHF | TGTGCCAGCAGCCAGGGCGGGCAGGGGAATTCACCCCTCCACTTT
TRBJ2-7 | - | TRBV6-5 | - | CASKVTSTSYEQYF | TGTGCCAGCAAAGTGACTTCAACTTCCTACGAGCAGTACTTC
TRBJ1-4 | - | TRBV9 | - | CASSTRPSPNEKLFF | TGTGCCAGCAGCACTAGACCCAGCCCTAATGAAAAACTGTTTTTT
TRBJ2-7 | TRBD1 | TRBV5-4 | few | CASSQQRTGSYEQYF | TGTGCCAGCAGTCAACAAAGGACAGGGAGCTACGAGCAGTACTTC
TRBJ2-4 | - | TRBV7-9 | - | CASSPASGDKNIQYF | TGTGCCAGCAGTCCCGCCTCAGGGGACAAAAACATTCAGTACTTC
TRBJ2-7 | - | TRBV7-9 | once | CASSFTGAPHEQYF | TGTGCCAGCAGCTTCACAGGAGCCCCCCACGAGCAGTACTTC
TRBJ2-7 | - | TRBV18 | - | CASSPYDRSYEQYF | TGTGCCAGCTCACCTTACGACAGGTCCTACGAGCAGTACTTC
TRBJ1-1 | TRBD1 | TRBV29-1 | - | CSVTSGTGETEAFF | TGCAGCGTGACATCCGGGACAGGGGAGACTGAAGCTTTCTTT
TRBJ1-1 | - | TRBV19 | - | CASTPLPLMNTEAFF | TGTGCCAGCACCCCTCTCCCTCTAATGAACACTGAAGCTTTCTTT
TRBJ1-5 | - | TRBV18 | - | CASSPNRGSQPQHF | TGTGCCAGCTCACCAAATAGGGGGAGTCAGCCCCAGCATTTT
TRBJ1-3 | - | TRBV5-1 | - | CASSWGGAGSGNTIYF | TGCGCCAGCAGCTGGGGGGGCGCCGGTTCTGGAAACACCATATATTTT